This entry features one T cell receptor (beta chain) sequence. This entry is derived from a study of blood T cell repertoires in COVID-19. About the research overall: The samples span acute and convalescent COVID-19 from the United States, Italy and Spain. PBMCs, B-cell-depleted T cells, or T cells were the source of the cDNA or gDNA that made up the material.

Germline V gene sequence: CDR1 MGHRA, CDR2 YSYEKL. CDR3 length: 14 residues. V was trimmed by 5 bases and J by 4 bases, leaving 12 bases between them. The table came from immunoSEQ multiplex PCR; TCRdb's copy has only in-frame clones and leaves some out. This sample has approximately 220,000 clones, with roughly 84% found just once. Recovery meant two consecutive negative NP/OP PCR tests, professional clearance, or resolved symptoms. The J gene is TRBJ1-5, the V gene TRBV4-1, with a possible D match to TRBD1 (5 bases). The sequencing sample was made of PBMCs or T cells enriched from blood (not recorded which). This sequence originates from a woman aged 40-49 years who had recovered from COVID-19. The CDR3 nucleotides are TGCGCCAGCAGCATACAGGTTTATAATCAGCCCCAGCATTTT. Its protein is CASSIQVYNQPQHF.